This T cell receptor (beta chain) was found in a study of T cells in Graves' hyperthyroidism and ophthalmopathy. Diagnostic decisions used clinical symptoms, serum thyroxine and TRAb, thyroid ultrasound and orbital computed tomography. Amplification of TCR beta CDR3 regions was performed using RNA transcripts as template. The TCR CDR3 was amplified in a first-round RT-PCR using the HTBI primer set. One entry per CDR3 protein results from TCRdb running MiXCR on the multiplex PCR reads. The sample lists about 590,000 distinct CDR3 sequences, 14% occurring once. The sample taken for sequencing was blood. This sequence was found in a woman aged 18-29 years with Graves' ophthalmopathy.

The CDR3 loop reads CASSQDQGGRAFYEQYF. The CDR3, as DNA: TGCGCCAGCAGCCAAGATCAGGGGGGACGGGCCTTCTACGAGCAGTACTTC. This chain joins TRBV4-1 and TRBJ2-7, with D maybe TRBD1 (7 bases). Trimming cost V 0 bases and J 3 bases, with 18 bases left between them. Germline V CDR1 and CDR2: MGHRA, YSYEKL. The CDR3 is 17 amino acids.